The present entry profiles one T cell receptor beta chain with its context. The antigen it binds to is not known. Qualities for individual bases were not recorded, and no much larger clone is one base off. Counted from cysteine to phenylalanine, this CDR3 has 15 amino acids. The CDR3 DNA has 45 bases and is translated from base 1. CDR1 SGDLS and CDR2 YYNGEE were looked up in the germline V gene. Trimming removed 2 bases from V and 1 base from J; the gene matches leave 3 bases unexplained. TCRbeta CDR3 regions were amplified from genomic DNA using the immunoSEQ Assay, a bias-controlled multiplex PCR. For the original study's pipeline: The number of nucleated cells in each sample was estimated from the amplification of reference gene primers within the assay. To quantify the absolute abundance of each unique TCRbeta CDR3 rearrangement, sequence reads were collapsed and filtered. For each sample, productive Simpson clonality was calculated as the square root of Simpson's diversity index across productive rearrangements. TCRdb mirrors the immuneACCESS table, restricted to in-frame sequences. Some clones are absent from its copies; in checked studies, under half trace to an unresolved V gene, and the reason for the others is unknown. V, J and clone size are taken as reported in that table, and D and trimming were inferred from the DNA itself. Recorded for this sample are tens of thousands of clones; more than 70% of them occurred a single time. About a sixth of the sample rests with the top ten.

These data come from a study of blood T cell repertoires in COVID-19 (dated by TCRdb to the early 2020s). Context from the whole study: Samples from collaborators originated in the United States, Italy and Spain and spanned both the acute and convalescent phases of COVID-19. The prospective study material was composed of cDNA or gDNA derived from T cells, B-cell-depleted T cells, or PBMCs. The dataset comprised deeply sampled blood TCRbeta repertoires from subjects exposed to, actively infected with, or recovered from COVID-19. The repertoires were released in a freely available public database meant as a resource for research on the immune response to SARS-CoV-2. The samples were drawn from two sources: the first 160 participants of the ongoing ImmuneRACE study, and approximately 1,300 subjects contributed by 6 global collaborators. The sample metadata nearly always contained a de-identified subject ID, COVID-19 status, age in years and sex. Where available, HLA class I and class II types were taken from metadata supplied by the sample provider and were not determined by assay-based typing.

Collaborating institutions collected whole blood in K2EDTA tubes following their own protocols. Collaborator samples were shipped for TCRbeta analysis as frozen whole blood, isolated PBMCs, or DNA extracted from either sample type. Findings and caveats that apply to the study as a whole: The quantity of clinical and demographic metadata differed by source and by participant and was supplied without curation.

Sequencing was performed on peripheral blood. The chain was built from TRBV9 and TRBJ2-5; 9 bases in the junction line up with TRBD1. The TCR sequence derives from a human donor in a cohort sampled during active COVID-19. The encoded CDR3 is CASSVGTGIQETQYF. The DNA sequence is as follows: TGTGCCAGCAGCGTCGGGACAGGGATCCAAGAGACCCAGTACTTC.